This TCR gamma chain came from a study of gamma-delta T cells after stem cell transplantation. CDR1 GITISATS and CDR2 ISYDGTV come from the germline V gene (reference sequence). The CDR3 consists of 16 residues. The J segment lost 6 bases and the V segment lost 1 base, leaving 3 bases of the junction unmatched. TCRdb reanalysed the RT-PCR reads with CATT. Counted here are 3,000 to 4,500 gamma-chain clones, nearly 5% occurring once; the ten biggest clones make up roughly 20%. The table lists this clone with a few counts. Additional DNA sequences in this sample encode the identical CDR3. The rearrangement uses TRGV9 and TRGJP. Input material: gamma-delta T cells. This TCR came from a human donor. It is not recorded whose cells these are; they may come from a transplant donor. Here the CDR3 DNA reads TGTGCCTTGTGGGAGGTTGTAGAGTTGGGCAAAAAAATCAAGGTATTT. This encodes CALWEVVELGKKIKVF.